In its sample, the clone carrying this TCR beta chain was seen many times. This specimen comes from a study of T-cell memory formation after mild COVID-19. TCRdb re-called the 5' RACE reads with MiXCR, one entry per CDR3 protein. The sample has just over 300,000 distinct CDR3 sequences, just under 20% seen once. In germline, CDR1 is SGHKS, CDR2 YYEKEE (reference sequence). The germline V and J ends were trimmed by 2 bases and 1 base, with 9 bases remaining between them. The CDR3 length is 14 residues. The sequence was obtained from a man between 18 and 29 years old who had mild COVID-19 (a few samples of this study predate the infection). Cell type and time point are not known. V gene TRBV5-5 combines with J gene TRBJ1-1, with a tentative D call TRBD1 (5 bases). The sequenced sample was PBMCs or a T cell subset sorted from them (not recorded which). CDR3: CASSFRAKNTEAFF. DNA for the CDR3: TGTGCCAGCAGCTTCAGGGCCAAGAACACTGAAGCTTTCTTT.